A single sample is the source of the 10 T cell receptor beta chains below, sequenced in a study of blood T cells in healthy people across ages. The second PCR ran 7 to 11 cycles with a sample-barcoded 5' primer and J-beta primers. One entry per CDR3 protein results from TCRdb running MiXCR on the 5' RACE reads. Among approximately 1,700,000 distinct CDR3 sequences listed, approximately 39% were seen once. The material sequenced was blood. Source of these receptors: a human donor in good health.

The chain couples TRBV4-1 to TRBJ2-7; no firm D call. CDR1 MGHRA and CDR2 YSYEKL come from the germline V gene. This CDR3 is built from 13 residues. The V gene lost 3 bases and the J gene lost 5 bases, with 11 bases spanning the gap. CDR3 bases: TGCGCCAGCAGCCAGATGGTGGGGAACGAGCAGTACTTC. Translation gives CASSQMVGNEQYF.

J is TRBJ2-3 and V is TRBV9; D is possibly TRBD1 (5 bases). The CDR3 totals 15 residues. Trimming pared 3 bases from V and 2 bases from J, leaving 13 bases between. Germline CDR1 and CDR2: SGDLS and YYNGEE. For the CDR3, the DNA is TGTGCCAGCAGCGAGGCGACAGACCACACAGATACGCAGTATTTT. Its protein is CASSEATDHTDTQYF.

This clonotype appeared a single time. The chain is built from TRBV20-1 and TRBJ2-5; D perhaps matches TRBD1 (6 bases). Germline assignment: CDR1 DFQATT and CDR2 SNEGSKA (reference sequence). The CDR3 is 12 amino acids. Here the CDR3 DNA reads TGCAGCCCTCGACAGGCACAAGAGACCCAGTACTTC. Translated: CSPRQAQETQYF.

CDR3 nucleotide sequence: TGTGCCAGCAGCCAAGATCCGGGGTCCCGGGCAGATACGCAGTATTTT. Translation gives CASSQDPGSRADTQYF. This chain uses TRBV4-2 with TRBJ2-3; D might be TRBD2 (5 bases). From germline, CDR1 is LGHNA and CDR2 YNFKEQ. V lost 0 bases to trimming and J lost 4 bases, with 14 bases between them. There are 16 residues in the CDR3.

V gene TRBV3-1 combines with J gene TRBJ2-7; maybe TRBD2 (5 bases). CDR1 LGHDT and CDR2 YNNKEL come from the germline V gene (reference sequence). This CDR3 is 14 amino acids long. V gave up 4 bases and J gave up 0 bases, with 10 bases separating them. CDR3 amino acids: CASSPTRGSYEQYF. CDR3 sequence (DNA): TGTGCCAGCAGCCCTACCCGGGGCTCCTACGAGCAGTACTTC.

The chain is built from TRBV20-1 and TRBJ1-6; the match to TRBD1 covers 7 bases. Trimming removed 3 bases from V and 0 bases from J; junction bases left unmatched: 14. This CDR3 is 19 amino acids long. In germline, CDR1 is DFQATT, CDR2 SNEGSKA (reference sequence). The CDR3, as DNA: TGCAGTGCTAGCGGGGATTACAGGGGTCGAAGCTCCTATAATTCACCCCTCCACTTT. It codes for CSASGDYRGRSSYNSPLHF.

The chain employs TRBV5-1 and TRBJ2-3; a possible D gene is TRBD2 (6 bases). Germline values: CDR1 SGHRS, CDR2 YFSETQ. This CDR3 spans 16 amino acids. The V and J ends lost 7 bases and 6 bases respectively, with 24 bases between them. CDR3 residues: CASRPGVSGALDTQYF. In DNA, the CDR3 is TGCGCCAGCCGCCCCGGGGTTAGCGGTGCTTTGGATACGCAGTATTTT.

This rearrangement joins TRBV25-1 to TRBJ2-7; D gene unclear. Gene TRBJ2-5 matches the end of the DNA better, so the J call may be wrong. CDR3 length: 15 residues. The germline gives CDR1 MGHDK, CDR2 SYGVNS. The DNA of the CDR3 is TGTGCCAGCAGTGAAGACATTGACCCTCCCGAGACCCAGTACTTC. This encodes CASSEDIDPPETQYF.

This clonotype was seen a few times. The chain is built from TRBV5-8 and TRBJ2-4; TRBD2 agrees at 12 bases. CDR1 is SGHTS and CDR2 is YDEGEE in the germline V gene. This CDR3 has 17 residues. Germline trimming cut 6 bases from V and 6 bases from J; bases unmatched to any gene: 13. CDR3 nucleotides: TGTGCCAGCACGCGCTTCCGGACTAGCGGGGAGGCAAACATTCAGTACTTC. Its protein product is CASTRFRTSGEANIQYF.

This clonotype was found a few times. The J gene is TRBJ1-2, the V gene TRBV10-3; 8 bases fit TRBD1. The CDR3 is 14 residues long. After removal of 8 bases from V and 6 bases from J, the junction contained 11 bases not matched to a gene. Germline V lookup: CDR1 ENHRY, CDR2 SYGVKD. The CDR3, as DNA: TGTGCCATCCCTGACAGGGGAGTGGTCGATGGCTACACCTTC. Translation: CAIPDRGVVDGYTF.